What follows describes a single T cell receptor (beta chain). This clone has only one observation. Its antigen has not been determined. The input lacks base qualities; no much larger clone sits a single base away. From the cysteine up to the phenylalanine, the CDR3 has a length of 14 residues. The retained sequence is limited to the CDR3, 42 bases, with the frame set at the first base. The germline V gene (reference sequence) yields MNHNY for CDR1 and SVGAGI for CDR2. Trimming costs V 2 bases and J 0 bases, and their ends lie 7 bases apart. The entry originates in a study of siplizumab effects on memory and regulatory T cells (dated by TCRdb to 2018 to 2020). Concerning the study at large: The effect of the anti-CD2 antibody siplizumab on alloreactive T-cell subsets was examined in allogeneic mixed lymphocyte reactions constructed from human PBMCs. Overall results and qualifications from the work: Among mappable alloreactive CD4+ clones, the Treg-derived fraction averaged about 75% with siplizumab versus roughly 29% in control reactions. Roughly 75-95% of proliferating CD4+ or CD8+ clones could not be assigned a naive or memory phenotype. Siplizumab significantly reduced the cumulative frequency of alloreactive sequences traceable to unstimulated CD4+ memory T cells. Whether proliferating Tregs from siplizumab cultures were suppressive was not functionally confirmed. Unstimulated naive T cells appeared to be more diverse than memory T cells, and naive cells seemed to make a substantial contribution to the alloresponse. Sequences below about 10^-5 frequency were poorly captured, so only a minor fraction of alloreactive clones could be mapped to unstimulated subsets.

Sorted unstimulated T cells and proliferating T cells recovered from mixed lymphocyte reactions were subjected to TCRbeta CDR3 sequencing. Fresh whole blood from fewer than 11 HLA-typed healthy donors was used to isolate PBMCs. To map where alloreactive clones came from, unstimulated CD4+ non-regulatory T cells were FACS-sorted. Library method: the immunoSEQ multiplex PCR assay. Each sample had 80,000 to 100,000 TCR templates assayed by the deep sequencing platform. Genomic DNA extracted from sorted T cells was used for TCRbeta CDR3 sequencing. On the study's bioinformatics: The R programming language was used for clonal analysis of the TCRbeta CDR3 data. Alloreactive CD4+ and CD8+ clones were identified by comparing unstimulated samples to CFSE-low samples taken after the reaction. Regulatory or non-regulatory origin of alloreactive CD4+ clones was assigned by matching sequences to the sorted unstimulated Treg and non-Treg repertoires. TCRdb re-hosts the immuneACCESS table, in-frame sequences only. Its copies lack some clones; in the studies checked, an unresolved V gene accounts for under half of them, and the cause for the rest is not known. V, J and clone size are those of that table, while D and trimming were read from the DNA. This sample holds approximately 100,000 clones; around nine tenths were observed only once. The ten largest make up about 12% of the sample.

The sequence was collected from a human donor in good health. Sequences were obtained from non-Treg CD4+ T cells sorted from blood. Read against the paper, the sample's cell subset or site label means: FACS-sorted unstimulated CD4+ non-regulatory T cells. The sequence links TRBV6-6 to TRBJ1-1, with no confidently assigned D gene. This receptor has the CDR3 CASSYNGLNTEAFF. In nucleotides, the sequence is TGTGCCAGCAGTTACAATGGGCTGAACACTGAAGCTTTCTTT.